This section outlines one T cell receptor (beta chain) sequence together with its context. This CDR3 contains 17 residues. From germline, CDR1 is LNHNV and CDR2 YYDKDF (reference sequence). The J segment lost 2 bases and the V segment lost 3 bases, leaving 8 bases of the junction unmatched. The sample originates from a study of CD8+CD57+ T cells in acquired aplastic anemia. Study-level background: Sorted CD4+ and CD8+ cells gave an average of about 3 ug of DNA. CD4+ cells from healthy donors averaged approximately 9.8 million reads.

The study profiled TCR beta VDJ and CDR3 using genomic DNA as template. One entry per CDR3 protein, called by TCRdb with MiXCR from the reads. The table records some 170,000 distinct CDR3 sequences, just under 45% of them present only once. This chain joins TRBV15 and TRBJ2-4, with 9 bases matching TRBD1. Sequenced: sorted CD4+, CD8+, or CD8+CD57+ T cells (not recorded which) from PBMCs. This TCR came from a human donor in good health. This chain's CDR3 is CATSRLQGALSKNIQYF. The CDR3 DNA reads as TGTGCCACCAGCAGGCTACAGGGGGCCTTGTCCAAAAACATTCAGTACTTC.